Listed below are T cell receptor beta chains from one sample, sequenced in a study of blood T cells in healthy people across ages. TCRdb fed the 5' RACE reads into MiXCR, producing one record per CDR3 protein. The sample has under 2,000,000 distinct CDR3 sequences, roughly 49% seen once. The sequencing sample was made of blood. All receptors derive from a middle-aged woman in good health. Each CDR3 is given with its conserved first and last residue. Fields, in order: J gene, CDR3 length, V gene, clone size, D gene, CDR3 DNA, CDR3 protein. The D gene is left open where the match is weak. Size tells how often a clone was seen (once, few, many) or the class of an expanded clone, and some rows leave it out.

TRBJ2-3	15	TRBV7-2	-	TRBD1	TGTGCCAGCAGCGACCAATGGGACAGGACAGATACGCAGTATTTT	CASSDQWDRTDTQYF
TRBJ2-4	14	TRBV20-1	-	-	TGCAGTGCTAGCATCAGCGTAGCCAAAAACATTCAGTACTTC	CSASISVAKNIQYF
TRBJ2-2	14	TRBV7-2	few	-	TGTGCCAGCAGCTTATGGGGGAACACCGGGGAGCTGTTTTTT	CASSLWGNTGELFF
TRBJ2-1	13	TRBV6-6	few	-	TGTGCCAGCAGTACTATTGGTGACAATGAGCAGTTCTTC	CASSTIGDNEQFF
TRBJ1-5	19	TRBV4-1	-	TRBD1	TGCGCCAGCAGCCAAGAAGGACAGGGGTCCTGGATTGGTAATCAGCCCCAGCATTTT	CASSQEGQGSWIGNQPQHF
TRBJ1-2	15	TRBV6-2/TRBV6-3	few	-	TGTGCCAGCAGTTACGTCCTCAGGGCGAACAATGGCTACACCTTC	CASSYVLRANNGYTF
TRBJ2-1	15	TRBV9	-	TRBD2	TGTGCCAGCAGCGTAAGTGGGCTAGCGGAAGAGACCCAGTTCTTC	CASSVSGLAEETQFF
TRBJ2-7	15	TRBV5-6	-	-	TGTGCCAGCAGCTTGGGCAGCAAACTTTCCTACGAGCAGTACTTC	CASSLGSKLSYEQYF
TRBJ1-2	14	TRBV9	-	-	TGTGCCAGCAGTCAACCGGGAGAAGACGATGGCTACACCTTC	CASSQPGEDDGYTF
TRBJ1-5	15	TRBV6-1	few	-	TGTGCCAGCACGGTGGGTTTGTCGAGCAATCAGCCCCAGCATTTT	CASTVGLSSNQPQHF
TRBJ1-2	11	TRBV12-3/TRBV12-4	few	-	TGTGCCAGCACCCTGTTAGGTGGCTACACCTTC	CASTLLGGYTF
TRBJ2-3	17	TRBV12-3/TRBV12-4	-	-	TGTGCCAGCAGTCAGACCCAGGGACGGACCACGACAGATACGCAGTATTTT	CASSQTQGRTTTDTQYF
TRBJ2-7	16	TRBV27	-	TRBD2	TGTGCCAGCAGTATCCGGGGGGGGGCGGCTCTATACGAGCAGTACTTC	CASSIRGGAALYEQYF
TRBJ2-1	15	TRBV7-2	few	TRBD2	TGTGCCAGCAGCTTGTCTAGCGGGGGAAGGGATGAGCAGTTCTTC	CASSLSSGGRDEQFF